This T cell receptor beta chain was identified in a study of blood T cell repertoires in COVID-19. Across the study: Some COVID-19 samples were acute and others convalescent; all came from the United States, Italy and Spain.

Losses at the gene ends were 3 bases for V and 2 bases for J; bases not matched to a gene: 4. CDR3 length: 14 residues. Germline CDR1 SEHNR, CDR2 FQNEAQ (reference sequence). Using immunoSEQ multiplex PCR, the repertoire was profiled, and TCRdb retains in-frame clones only, with some absent. This repertoire shows 16,000 or so clones, roughly 85% found once; its top ten account for about 50%. The origin of this receptor is a human donor in a cohort sampled during active COVID-19. The rearrangement links TRBV7-9 to TRBJ2-7; TRBD1 matches 7 bases. Sequencing was performed on peripheral blood. CDR3 sequence: CASSFGTAAYEQYF. As DNA, the CDR3 is TGTGCCAGCAGCTTTGGGACAGCCGCCTACGAGCAGTACTTC.